Sequencing of this T cell receptor (beta chain) was carried out in a study of PD-1 blockade in classical Hodgkin lymphoma. About the study: Intravenous delivery of nivolumab at 3 mg/kg to patients occurred every 2 weeks. Study conclusions and caveats: Relapsed/refractory patients reportedly had the lowest baseline TCR diversity, below newly diagnosed patients, who were below healthy donors.

A remark on this clone: Its matching antigen is unknown.

V lost 4 bases to trimming and J lost 2 bases, with 9 bases between them. The CDR3 is 13 residues long. Germline V lookup: CDR1 SGHRS, CDR2 YFSETQ. Documented time point: cycle 4 day 1 (C4D1), after around six weeks of nivolumab. Relapse was seen in all patients after autologous stem cell transplantation, and brentuximab vedotin exposure was variable. The patients, who had relapsed/refractory classical Hodgkin lymphoma, achieved best responses of complete response, partial response or progressive disease. Sequenced by immunoSEQ multiplex PCR; TCRdb stores in-frame clones only, minus some. The sample yields 110,000 or so clones, roughly nine tenths seen once.

The TCR sequence derives from a human donor with classical Hodgkin lymphoma. The sample here was peripheral blood mononuclear cells (PBMCs), taken before the fourth cycle of nivolumab. The chain is built from TRBV5-1 and TRBJ1-2, with D tentatively TRBD1 (6 bases). CDR3 DNA: TGCGCCAGCAGCGGTACAGGGAACTATGGCTACACCTTC. As protein: CASSGTGNYGYTF.